A selection of T cell receptor beta chains follows, all from one sample in a study of blood T cell repertoires in COVID-19. The method was immunoSEQ multiplex PCR; TCRdb's version includes in-frame clones alone and lacks a portion of them. In the table there are under 85,000 clones, 75% to 90% of which are singletons. Sequenced input: peripheral blood. The receptors shown here come from a man older than 75 with acute or convalescent COVID-19. Each CDR3 is given with its conserved first and last residue. Fields, in order: D gene, V gene, clone size, J gene, CDR3 DNA, CDR3 protein. D genes are given only for firm matches. For some rows the clone size is stated as once, few or many, or as a class when expanded; others skip it.

>-|TRBV9|-|TRBJ2-3
TGTGCCAGCAGCCGTAGCGTGAGCACAGATACGCAGTATTTT
CASSRSVSTDTQYF
>-|TRBV3-1/TRBV3-2|-|TRBJ2-3
TGTGCCAGCAGCCAGAGGGGGTCCACAGATACGCAGTATTTT
CASSQRGSTDTQYF
>-|TRBV5-1|-|TRBJ2-7
TGCGCCAGCAGCTTGGATCCCCTCTACGAGCAGTACTTC
CASSLDPLYEQYF
>TRBD2|TRBV7-2|-|TRBJ2-3
TGTGCCAGCAGCTTAGTAGGGCGGGAGATTAAAGATACGCAGTATTTT
CASSLVGREIKDTQYF
>TRBD2|TRBV7-7|-|TRBJ2-5
TGTGCCAGCAGCCCCCAACTAGCGGCGGTAGAGACCCAGTACTTC
CASSPQLAAVETQYF
>TRBD1|TRBV3-1/TRBV3-2|-|TRBJ1-6
TGTGCCAGCAGCCAAGATTTTGGGACAGCGAATTCACCCCTCCACTTT
CASSQDFGTANSPLHF
>-|TRBV7-2|-|TRBJ1-5
TGTGCCAGCAGCTTAAACCAGGGTGATCAGCCCCAGCATTTT
CASSLNQGDQPQHF
>-|TRBV6-6|-|TRBJ1-4
TGTGCCACCGGGGGTTATCGTGAAAAACTGTTTTTT
CATGGYREKLFF
>TRBD1|TRBV5-4|-|TRBJ2-2
TGTGCCAGCAGCCTGCCGGGACAGGGACACACCGGGGAGCTGTTTTTT
CASSLPGQGHTGELFF
>TRBD1|TRBV28|-|TRBJ2-1
TGTGCCAGCAGTACTCCGACAGGGCCCTACAATGAGCAGTTCTTC
CASSTPTGPYNEQFF
>-|TRBV18|-|TRBJ2-7
TGTGCCAGCTCACCACCGGGGCAGGGCCCCTACGAGCAGTACTTC
CASSPPGQGPYEQYF
>TRBD2|TRBV28|-|TRBJ2-7
TGTGCCAGCAGCTACGGGACTAGCGGAACCTACGAGCAGTACTTC
CASSYGTSGTYEQYF
>-|TRBV7-9|once|TRBJ2-5
TGTGCCAGCAGCTTAGCGCTCGGCGGCGAAGAGACCCAGTACTTC
CASSLALGGEETQYF
>TRBD2|TRBV27|few|TRBJ2-7
TGTGCCAGCAGTGGTTCTAGCGGGAGTACGCTCTCCTACGAGCAGTACTTC
CASSGSSGSTLSYEQYF
>-|TRBV24-1|once|TRBJ2-7
TGTGCCACCAGTGAGGCAGGGGTTGCCTACGAGCAGTACTTC
CATSEAGVAYEQYF
>-|TRBV5-1|-|TRBJ1-1
TGCGCCAGCAGCGGCGACACTTTGAACACTGAAGCTTTCTTT
CASSGDTLNTEAFF
>-|TRBV9|once|TRBJ2-1
TGTGCCAGCAGCACCCCAGAGGGAGAGCAGTTCTTC
CASSTPEGEQFF
>TRBD2|TRBV10-3|-|TRBJ2-5
TGTGCCATCAGTGAGATTCCCTCGGCGGGAGCTGAGGAGACCCAGTACTTC
CAISEIPSAGAEETQYF
>TRBD2|TRBV6-1|once|TRBJ2-7
TGTGCCAGCAGTGAGTCTCCTAGCGGGACATCAGGGTACGAGCAGTACTTC
CASSESPSGTSGYEQYF
>TRBD1|TRBV19|-|TRBJ1-2
TGTGCCAGTTCCCCCGGGACAGAACTAGAGGAGAACTATGGCTACACCTTC
CASSPGTELEENYGYTF
>-|TRBV11-1|-|TRBJ1-1
TGTGCCAGCAGCTTAGTGGGAGGGAACACTGAAGCTTTCTTT
CASSLVGGNTEAFF
>-|TRBV28|-|TRBJ1-1
TGTGCCAGCAGTCGCACCTTGGAGACTGAAGCTTTCTTT
CASSRTLETEAFF
>TRBD2|TRBV9|-|TRBJ2-3
TGTGCCAGCAGCGTAGCAGCGGGGAGGAGCACAGATACGCAGTATTTT
CASSVAAGRSTDTQYF
>-|TRBV2|-|TRBJ1-5
TGTGCCAGCAGTGAAAACGGAGGGGTTCAGCCCCAGCATTTT
CASSENGGVQPQHF
>TRBD1|TRBV4-3|-|TRBJ2-4
TGCGCCAGCAGCCAAGCTGCACTGACAGGGAAAAACATTCAGTACTTC
CASSQAALTGKNIQYF
>TRBD1|TRBV5-5|-|TRBJ2-6
TGTGCCAGCACACTGACAGGGGGGCCTGGGGCCAACGTCCTGACTTTC
CASTLTGGPGANVLTF
>-|TRBV11-2|-|TRBJ2-3
TGTGCCAGCAGCTTAGGGACCCGGGGAGATACGCAGTATTTT
CASSLGTRGDTQYF
>-|TRBV4-2|once|TRBJ1-5
TGTGCCAGCAGCCACGTTTCTGGACTGTTAAATCAGCCCCAGCATTTT
CASSHVSGLLNQPQHF
>TRBD1|TRBV30|-|TRBJ2-7
TGTGCCTGGAGCGGGACAGGCGCGTACGAGCAGTACTTC
CAWSGTGAYEQYF
>TRBD1|TRBV10-3|-|TRBJ1-2
TGTGCCATCAGTCGATCGGAGGGGGCCCGGAATGCCTATGGCTACACCTTC
CAISRSEGARNAYGYTF
>TRBD1|TRBV28|-|TRBJ1-1
TGTGCCAGCAGTTTATCCCTGACAGGGAGGACTGAAGCTTTCTTT
CASSLSLTGRTEAFF
>-|TRBV5-1|-|TRBJ2-3
TGCGCCAGCAGCTTGGGTCAGGGCGGTACAGATACGCAGTATTTT
CASSLGQGGTDTQYF
>TRBD1|TRBV2|-|TRBJ1-5
TGTGCCAGCAGTGGCCAAGAGGGGGCTCGGGATCAGCCCCAGCATTTT
CASSGQEGARDQPQHF
>-|TRBV11-2|once|TRBJ2-3
TGTGCCAGCAGCTTTCAGGTAGAAAATACGCAGTATTTT
CASSFQVENTQYF
>TRBD1|TRBV6-1|-|TRBJ1-1
TGTGCCAGCAGTGATACAGGGGGACGGATGAACACTGAAGCTTTCTTT
CASSDTGGRMNTEAFF
>TRBD1|TRBV7-2|-|TRBJ2-3
TGTGCCAGCAACCCCTTGACAGGGAGCACAGATACGCAGTATTTT
CASNPLTGSTDTQYF
>TRBD2|TRBV2|-|TRBJ2-7
TGTGCCAGCAAATCCGGGACTAGCGTGTACGAGCAGTACTTC
CASKSGTSVYEQYF
>-|TRBV11-2|-|TRBJ2-7
TGTGCCAGCAGCCCTCAGTTCTCCCACGAGCAGTACTTC
CASSPQFSHEQYF
>TRBD1|TRBV7-9|-|TRBJ2-5
TGTGCCAGCAGCTTAGCGGGGGACAGGGGCCTGTACCAAGAGACCCAGTACTTC
CASSLAGDRGLYQETQYF
>TRBD1|TRBV5-1|-|TRBJ2-7
TGCGCCAGCAGCGCCGCCGGGACAGGGGGGTACGAGCAGTACTTC
CASSAAGTGGYEQYF
>-|TRBV27|-|TRBJ1-2
TGTGCCAGCAGTCCTATTAGCACCTATGTGAACTATGGCTACACCTTC
CASSPISTYVNYGYTF
>-|TRBV27|-|TRBJ1-5
TGTGCCAGCAGTTCCATGCCCCCAGCGCTGGGGGCCAATCAGCCCCAGCATTTT
CASSSMPPALGANQPQHF
>TRBD1|TRBV28|-|TRBJ1-5
TGTGCCAGCGTTACAGGGGAAGGTCAGCCCCAGCATTTT
CASVTGEGQPQHF
>TRBD1|TRBV3-1/TRBV3-2|-|TRBJ1-3
TGTGCCAGCAGCCTCTATATAGCCGGGACAGCCTCGGGGAGCTCTGGAAACACCATATATTTT
CASSLYIAGTASGSSGNTIYF
>TRBD1|TRBV14|-|TRBJ1-1
TGTGCCAGCAGCCCTTGGACAGGGGAGGGCACTGAAGCTTTCTTT
CASSPWTGEGTEAFF
>TRBD1|TRBV7-9|-|TRBJ2-1
TGTGCCAGCAGCTTAGATCCAGGGGGAAGGGAGCAGTTCTTC
CASSLDPGGREQFF
>-|TRBV2|-|TRBJ2-7
TGTGCCAGCAGTATACAGGCCCCCTACGAGCAGTACTTC
CASSIQAPYEQYF
>-|TRBV29-1|once|TRBJ2-7
TGCAGCGCCCGTTTAGGCCTGGAGTACGAGCAGTACTTC
CSARLGLEYEQYF
>-|TRBV4-2|few|TRBJ1-6
TGTGCCAGCAGCCAAGATCCCCGGTCACCCCTCCACTTT
CASSQDPRSPLHF
>-|TRBV6-6|-|TRBJ1-6
TGTGCCAGCAGTCCCTGGGGGCAGAGTAATTCACCCCTCCACTTT
CASSPWGQSNSPLHF
>TRBD1|TRBV25-1|few|TRBJ2-2
TGTGCCAGCAGTGTCCCCGGGACAGGGACATCCGGGGAGCTGTTTTTT
CASSVPGTGTSGELFF
>TRBD2|TRBV7-8|-|TRBJ2-3
TGTGCCAGCAGCCGAGCGGGAGCAAGCACAGATACGCAGTATTTT
CASSRAGASTDTQYF
>TRBD1|TRBV7-2|-|TRBJ1-2
TGTGCCAGCAGCTTGCGTACAGGGGAGAGAAAGTATGGCTACACCTTC
CASSLRTGERKYGYTF
>-|TRBV7-2|-|TRBJ2-3
TGTGCCAGCAGCTTGGGACATTCTAGCACAGATACGCAGTATTTT
CASSLGHSSTDTQYF